These T cell receptor beta chains were read from a single sample in a study of cytomegalovirus exposure and HLA in healthy donors. Here immunoSEQ multiplex PCR was the method, and the copy in TCRdb shows in-frame clones only, minus some. The sample lists about 200,000 clones; over 80% were seen once. The sample comprised PBMCs. All receptors derive from a woman aged 18-35 years in good health and CMV-seronegative. Each CDR3 is given with its conserved first and last residue. The order of the fields is V gene, D gene, clone size, J gene, CDR3 protein, CDR3 DNA. D genes are given only for firm matches. The listing skips clone size in some rows; elsewhere it reads once, few, many or a size class.

v_call: TRBV13
d_call: NA
clone_size: NA
j_call: TRBJ2-7
cdr3_aa: CASSLGTGTDGYEQYF
cdr3_nt: TGTGCCAGCAGCTTAGGAACCGGGACCGACGGCTACGAGCAGTACTTC

v_call: TRBV5-1
d_call: NA
clone_size: NA
j_call: TRBJ2-3
cdr3_aa: CASSLVTGSTKGAQYF
cdr3_nt: TGCGCCAGCAGCTTGGTGACGGGAAGTACGAAGGGTGCGCAGTATTTT

v_call: TRBV5-1
d_call: NA
clone_size: NA
j_call: TRBJ1-2
cdr3_aa: CASSPSTANYGYTF
cdr3_nt: TGCGCCAGCAGCCCGAGTACAGCTAACTATGGCTACACCTTC

v_call: TRBV7-9
d_call: NA
clone_size: NA
j_call: TRBJ2-2
cdr3_aa: CASTYSTGELFF
cdr3_nt: TGTGCCAGCACCTACAGCACCGGGGAGCTGTTTTTT

v_call: TRBV4-2
d_call: NA
clone_size: NA
j_call: TRBJ1-2
cdr3_aa: CASSQVGTSNYGYTF
cdr3_nt: TGTGCCAGCAGCCAAGTAGGCACCTCTAACTATGGCTACACCTTC

v_call: TRBV4-2
d_call: NA
clone_size: once
j_call: TRBJ2-7
cdr3_aa: CASSPSQGQGSYEQYF
cdr3_nt: TGTGCCAGCAGCCCGTCCCAGGGTCAGGGATCCTACGAGCAGTACTTC

v_call: TRBV4-1
d_call: TRBD2
clone_size: NA
j_call: TRBJ2-2
cdr3_aa: CASSQGPLAGPGELFF
cdr3_nt: TGCGCCAGCAGCCAGGGGCCACTAGCGGGGCCCGGGGAGCTGTTTTTT

v_call: TRBV27
d_call: TRBD1
clone_size: NA
j_call: TRBJ1-6
cdr3_aa: CASSLTTGGDSPLHF
cdr3_nt: TGTGCCAGCAGCCTAACCACAGGGGGAGATTCACCCCTCCACTTT

v_call: TRBV15
d_call: NA
clone_size: NA
j_call: TRBJ1-1
cdr3_aa: CATSRAPGPNTEAFF
cdr3_nt: TGTGCCACCAGCAGAGCACCAGGACCGAACACTGAAGCTTTCTTT

v_call: TRBV2
d_call: NA
clone_size: NA
j_call: TRBJ2-7
cdr3_aa: CASSGRVTEDEQYF
cdr3_nt: TGTGCCAGCAGTGGCAGGGTCACTGAAGACGAGCAGTACTTC

v_call: TRBV30
d_call: NA
clone_size: few
j_call: TRBJ1-5
cdr3_aa: CAWSFLNQPQHF
cdr3_nt: TGTGCCTGGAGTTTTTTGAATCAGCCCCAGCATTTT

v_call: TRBV7-9
d_call: NA
clone_size: few
j_call: TRBJ1-2
cdr3_aa: CASSLSAVTRGYGYTF
cdr3_nt: TGTGCCAGCAGCTTATCCGCAGTGACAAGGGGCTATGGCTACACCTTC

v_call: TRBV7-9
d_call: TRBD1
clone_size: NA
j_call: TRBJ1-1
cdr3_aa: CASSLDRGLAEAFF
cdr3_nt: TGTGCCAGCAGCTTGGACAGGGGGCTCGCTGAAGCTTTCTTT

v_call: TRBV5-6
d_call: TRBD1
clone_size: NA
j_call: TRBJ1-2
cdr3_aa: CASSGGTGGAGIYGYTF
cdr3_nt: TGTGCCAGCAGCGGCGGGACAGGGGGCGCAGGCATCTATGGCTACACCTTC

v_call: TRBV2
d_call: TRBD1
clone_size: NA
j_call: TRBJ1-1
cdr3_aa: CASSVTGGGTEAFF
cdr3_nt: TGTGCCAGCAGTGTGACAGGGGGCGGCACTGAAGCTTTCTTT

v_call: TRBV5-6
d_call: NA
clone_size: NA
j_call: TRBJ1-4
cdr3_aa: CASSLTGATNEKLFF
cdr3_nt: TGTGCCAGCAGCTTGACGGGCGCAACTAATGAAAAACTGTTTTTT

v_call: TRBV6-1
d_call: NA
clone_size: NA
j_call: TRBJ1-2
cdr3_aa: CASSEGGNYGYTF
cdr3_nt: TGTGCCAGCAGTGAAGGGGGAAACTATGGCTACACCTTC

v_call: TRBV2
d_call: TRBD1
clone_size: once
j_call: TRBJ2-2
cdr3_aa: CASSRGTGNTGELFF
cdr3_nt: TGTGCCAGCAGTCGCGGGACAGGGAACACCGGGGAGCTGTTTTTT

v_call: TRBV9
d_call: NA
clone_size: NA
j_call: TRBJ1-3
cdr3_aa: CASSVGNGQSGNTIYF
cdr3_nt: TGTGCCAGCAGCGTAGGGAACGGACAATCTGGAAACACCATATATTTT

v_call: TRBV5-1
d_call: NA
clone_size: NA
j_call: TRBJ1-6
cdr3_aa: CASSLSSNYNSPLHF
cdr3_nt: TGCGCCAGCAGCTTGTCCTCGAACTATAATTCACCCCTCCACTTT

v_call: TRBV15
d_call: NA
clone_size: NA
j_call: TRBJ2-7
cdr3_aa: CATSREAQGTSEQYF
cdr3_nt: TGTGCCACCAGCAGAGAGGCACAGGGAACATCCGAGCAGTACTTC

v_call: TRBV6-5
d_call: TRBD1
clone_size: NA
j_call: TRBJ2-1
cdr3_aa: CASSPTGDNYNEQFF
cdr3_nt: TGTGCCAGCAGTCCGACAGGGGATAACTACAATGAGCAGTTCTTC

v_call: TRBV18
d_call: NA
clone_size: once
j_call: TRBJ2-7
cdr3_aa: CASSPLPVDSYEQYF
cdr3_nt: TGTGCCAGCTCACCACTGCCAGTGGACTCCTACGAGCAGTACTTC

v_call: TRBV5-1
d_call: NA
clone_size: NA
j_call: TRBJ2-3
cdr3_aa: CASSFGGKSTDTQYF
cdr3_nt: TGCGCCAGCAGCTTCGGCGGGAAAAGCACAGATACGCAGTATTTT

v_call: TRBV7-2
d_call: TRBD2
clone_size: NA
j_call: TRBJ2-1
cdr3_aa: CASSGVAGGYNEQFF
cdr3_nt: TGTGCCAGCAGCGGCGTAGCGGGAGGTTACAATGAGCAGTTCTTC

v_call: TRBV1
d_call: NA
clone_size: NA
j_call: TRBJ2-2
cdr3_aa: CTSSPWGRGIGELFF
cdr3_nt: NA

v_call: TRBV6-4
d_call: NA
clone_size: NA
j_call: TRBJ2-1
cdr3_aa: CASSEGPSNFNEQFF
cdr3_nt: TGTGCCAGCAGTGAAGGTCCTAGCAACTTCAATGAGCAGTTCTTC

v_call: TRBV27
d_call: NA
clone_size: NA
j_call: TRBJ2-3
cdr3_aa: CASSWDLTDTQYF
cdr3_nt: TGTGCCAGCAGTTGGGACCTCACAGATACGCAGTATTTT

v_call: TRBV28
d_call: NA
clone_size: few
j_call: TRBJ2-7
cdr3_aa: CASSLGRESRSYEQYF
cdr3_nt: TGTGCCAGCAGTTTAGGTCGGGAATCTAGGTCCTACGAGCAGTACTTC

v_call: TRBV5-1
d_call: NA
clone_size: NA
j_call: TRBJ2-7
cdr3_aa: CASSLKYTQKDYEQYF
cdr3_nt: TGCGCCAGCAGCTTGAAGTACACACAGAAAGATTACGAGCAGTACTTC

v_call: TRBV16
d_call: TRBD1
clone_size: NA
j_call: TRBJ1-1
cdr3_aa: CASSNRVDRDTEAFF
cdr3_nt: TGTGCCAGCAGCAACCGGGTTGACAGGGACACTGAAGCTTTCTTT

v_call: TRBV10-1
d_call: TRBD2
clone_size: NA
j_call: TRBJ2-1
cdr3_aa: CASSESKLAGGNEQFF
cdr3_nt: TGCGCCAGCAGTGAGTCGAAGCTAGCGGGAGGTAATGAGCAGTTCTTC

v_call: TRBV25-1
d_call: TRBD1
clone_size: NA
j_call: TRBJ1-2
cdr3_aa: CASSGWDSYGYTF
cdr3_nt: TGTGCCAGCAGTGGATGGGACAGCTATGGCTACACCTTC

v_call: TRBV4-1
d_call: NA
clone_size: NA
j_call: TRBJ1-2
cdr3_aa: CASSLNTNNRVGYTF
cdr3_nt: TGCGCCAGCAGCCTCAACACAAACAACAGGGTCGGCTACACCTTC

v_call: TRBV2
d_call: NA
clone_size: NA
j_call: TRBJ1-4
cdr3_aa: CASRRGDLLANEKLFF
cdr3_nt: TGTGCCAGCAGAAGGGGGGACTTGTTGGCTAATGAAAAACTGTTTTTT

v_call: TRBV29-1
d_call: TRBD1
clone_size: NA
j_call: TRBJ2-3
cdr3_aa: CSAQRTGGAIDTQYF
cdr3_nt: TGCAGCGCCCAACGGACAGGGGGCGCGATAGATACGCAGTATTTT

v_call: TRBV13
d_call: TRBD1
clone_size: NA
j_call: TRBJ1-1
cdr3_aa: CASSYPGTGNTEAFF
cdr3_nt: TGTGCCAGCAGCTACCCCGGGACAGGGAACACTGAAGCTTTCTTT

v_call: TRBV6-5
d_call: NA
clone_size: NA
j_call: TRBJ1-2
cdr3_aa: CASSTRVGNYGYTF
cdr3_nt: TGTGCCAGCAGTACCAGGGTGGGTAACTATGGCTACACCTTC

v_call: TRBV11-1
d_call: NA
clone_size: NA
j_call: TRBJ2-3
cdr3_aa: CASSFAGDTQYF
cdr3_nt: TGTGCCAGCAGCTTTGCTGGGGATACGCAGTATTTT

v_call: TRBV5-6
d_call: TRBD2
clone_size: NA
j_call: TRBJ2-7
cdr3_aa: CASSALVAGGPYEQYF
cdr3_nt: TGTGCCAGCAGCGCCCTGGTTGCGGGAGGGCCCTACGAGCAGTACTTC

v_call: TRBV11-2
d_call: TRBD2
clone_size: NA
j_call: TRBJ2-5
cdr3_aa: CASSFGTSPSETQYF
cdr3_nt: TGTGCCAGCAGCTTCGGGACTAGTCCTTCAGAGACCCAGTACTTC

v_call: TRBV30
d_call: TRBD2
clone_size: NA
j_call: TRBJ2-7
cdr3_aa: CASPGAGDEQYF
cdr3_nt: TGTGCCTCCCCTGGAGCGGGAGACGAGCAGTACTTC

v_call: TRBV27
d_call: NA
clone_size: few
j_call: TRBJ2-1
cdr3_aa: CASSNGGDEQFF
cdr3_nt: TGTGCCAGCAGCAACGGAGGGGATGAGCAGTTCTTC